This TCR beta chain was identified in a study of blood T cell repertoires in COVID-19. V shed 3 bases and J 9 bases; nucleotides not matched to a gene: 3. In germline, CDR1 is SNHLY, CDR2 FYNNEI. The CDR3 consists of 14 residues. The protocol was immunoSEQ multiplex PCR, while the TCRdb copy is restricted to in-frame clones and leaves out a portion. The table includes about 140,000 clones, around nine tenths detected once. The chain has TRBV2 and TRBJ2-1; TRBD2 aligns across 12 bases. The TCR sequence derives from a human donor in a cohort sampled during active COVID-19. The sequencing input was peripheral blood. CDR3 nucleotide sequence: TGTGCCAGCAGTGAGCTAGCGGGGGGGCCTGAGCAGTTCTTC. As protein: CASSELAGGPEQFF.